These 21 T cell receptor beta chains were all obtained from the same sample, sequenced in a study of Ad26.COV2.S vaccination and SARS-CoV-2 variants. Repertoires were generated with immunoSEQ multiplex PCR, while TCRdb's copy carries only in-frame clones and drops some. Of more than 300,000 clones in the sample, around four fifths are singletons; the top ten hold around 2.2%. The treatment: some 19 received Ad26.COV2.S at low or high dose, single or two shots; 5 received placebo; per-sample allocation not given. The samples were gathered on day 63 after the first injection of vaccine or placebo. The material sequenced was peripheral blood, taken in a trial of Ad26.COV2.S vaccine versus placebo. The receptor source for this set is a person aged 18-60 years who received the Ad26.COV2.S COVID-19 vaccine or a placebo.

The rearrangement joins TRBV18 to TRBJ1-1; 11 positions agree with TRBD1. Looked up from germline, CDR1 is KGHSH and CDR2 is LQKENI. V lost 3 bases to trimming and J lost 4 bases; unmatched junction nucleotides: 4. The CDR3 consists of 15 residues. In DNA form, the CDR3 reads TGTGCCAGCTCACCGGGACAGGGGGGTATCACTGAAGCTTTCTTT. This encodes CASSPGQGGITEAFF.

V and J are TRBV11-1 and TRBJ1-6, with D unresolved. This CDR3 is built from 15 residues. Trimming cost V 5 bases and J 7 bases, with 15 bases left between them. The germline CDR1 and CDR2 sequences are SGHAT and FQDESV (reference sequence). Written as DNA, the CDR3 is TGTGCCAGCAGCCCGGACGATGTCATCAATTCACCCCTCCACTTT. It codes for CASSPDDVINSPLHF.

The V gene is TRBV15, the J gene TRBJ1-1; D gene uncertain. The CDR3 runs 13 residues. V lost 3 bases, J lost 3 bases, and 8 bases lay in between. In germline, CDR1 is LNHNV, CDR2 YYDKDF (reference sequence). CDR3 loop: CATSSSRDTEAFF. CDR3 DNA: TGTGCCACCAGCAGTTCGAGGGACACTGAAGCTTTCTTT.

This rearrangement joins TRBV9 to TRBJ2-2, with a possible D match to TRBD2 (6 bases). V gave up 3 bases and J gave up 5 bases, with 11 bases separating them. The CDR3 runs to 14 residues. CDR1 and CDR2 from the germline V gene are SGDLS and YYNGEE. This CDR3 is CASSDSSGTGELFF. DNA for the CDR3: TGTGCCAGCAGCGATTCGAGCGGGACCGGGGAGCTGTTTTTT.

The chain couples TRBV18 to TRBJ1-5; D unresolved. CDR1 is KGHSH, CDR2 LQKENI, per germline. Trimming pared 2 bases from V and 0 bases from J, leaving 5 bases between. The CDR3 loop spans 14 amino acids. The DNA for the CDR3 is TGTGCCAGCTCACCAGGGTATAGCAATCAGCCCCAGCATTTT. It is translated as CASSPGYSNQPQHF.

The CDR3 region has the DNA TGTGCCAGCAGTTTTTCCGACAGGGCCCAAGGCTACACCTTC. It codes for CASSFSDRAQGYTF. The rearrangement joins TRBV28 to TRBJ1-2; TRBD1 aligns across 7 bases. Germline CDR1 reads MDHEN; CDR2 reads SYDVKM. This CDR3 is 14 amino acids long. Trimming removed 3 bases from V and 8 bases from J; junction bases left unmatched: 9.

V and J are TRBV5-1 and TRBJ2-7, with 13 bases that match TRBD2. Looked up from germline, CDR1 is SGHRS and CDR2 is YFSETQ. The CDR3 totals 13 residues. The V segment lost 7 bases and the J segment 5 bases; nucleotides outside the gene matches: 3. The CDR3 sequence is CASGTSGAHEQYF. In nucleotides, the CDR3 is TGCGCCAGCGGGACTAGCGGGGCCCACGAGCAGTACTTC. The variable domain in full, with the rest retrieved from reference TRBV5-1 and TRBJ2-7, is KAGVTQTPRYLIKTRGQQVTLSCSPISGHRSVSWYQQTPGQGLQFLFEYFSETQRNKGNFPGRFSGRQFSNSRSEMNVSTLELGDSALYLCASGTSGAHEQYFGPGTRLTVT.

This clone was detected once. The chain employs TRBV28 and TRBJ2-6; 7 positions agree with TRBD1. Germline V gene sequence: CDR1 MDHEN, CDR2 SYDVKM. Trimming cost V 10 bases and J 0 bases; bases outside gene matches: 3. The CDR3 runs to 14 residues. CDR3: CATNRGSGANVLTF. The CDR3 DNA is TGTGCCACCAACAGGGGCTCTGGGGCCAACGTCCTGACTTTC.

CDR3 in amino acids: CASSLQGASTEAFF. CDR3 nucleotides: TGTGCCAGCAGCCTCCAGGGGGCGAGCACTGAAGCTTTCTTT. This rearrangement joins TRBV7-8 to TRBJ1-1, with TRBD1 matching 8 bases. Germline V gene lookup returns CDR1 SGHVS and CDR2 FQNEAQ. V was pared by 5 bases and J by 4 bases, with 6 bases of the junction left unmatched. CDR3 length: 14 residues. Supplemented by reference TRBV7-8 and TRBJ1-1, the full variable domain reads GAGVSQSPRYKVAKRGQDVALRCDPISGHVSLFWYQQALGQGPEFLTYFQNEAQLDKSGLPSDRFFAERPEGSVSTLKIQRTQQEDSAVYLCASSLQGASTEAFFGQGTRLTVV.

A single count supports this clone. The CDR3, as DNA: TGTGCCAGCAGCTTAGTAGGGGTTAACAGCAATCAGCCCCAGCATTTT. Translating it yields CASSLVGVNSNQPQHF. The rearrangement links TRBV7-9 to TRBJ1-5; perhaps TRBD1 as D (5 bases). Germline V CDR1 and CDR2: SEHNR, FQNEAQ (reference sequence). The CDR3 extends over 16 amino acids. Trimming shortened V by 1 base and J by 1 base, and 11 bases separated the two germline ends.

The chain is built from TRBV2 and TRBJ2-5, with D hard to call. This CDR3 has 14 residues. Trimming left V 0 bases short and J 5 bases short, with 10 bases between. The germline gives CDR1 SNHLY, CDR2 FYNNEI. The CDR3 sequence is CASSEALSGETQYF. DNA for the CDR3: TGTGCCAGCAGTGAAGCGTTGTCCGGGGAGACCCAGTACTTC.

The gene calls are TRBV7-9 and TRBJ2-2; a weak D match, TRBD2 (6 bases). Trimming left V 3 bases short and J 1 base short, with 9 bases between. There are 15 residues in the CDR3. CDR1 SEHNR and CDR2 FQNEAQ come from the germline V gene (reference sequence). Written as DNA, the CDR3 is TGTGCCAGCAGCTTCGGAGGGATGAACACCGGGGAGCTGTTTTTT. Protein sequence: CASSFGGMNTGELFF.

This chain links TRBV7-8 with TRBJ2-7; 7 nucleotides line up with TRBD1. Germline loops: CDR1 SGHVS, CDR2 FQNEAQ. V lost 6 bases and J lost 3; bases outside the gene matches: 2. This CDR3 contains 12 residues. CDR3 nucleotides: TGTGCCAGCAGGGACAGGTTCTACGAGCAGTACTTC. Residues: CASRDRFYEQYF.

The V and J genes are TRBV7-9 and TRBJ2-7; 8 bases map to TRBD1. Germline V gives CDR1 SEHNR, CDR2 FQNEAQ (reference sequence). After removal of 0 bases from V and 2 bases from J, the junction contained 3 bases not matched to a gene. The CDR3 length is 15 residues. CDR3 in DNA: TGTGCCAGCAGCTTAGCTGCGACAGGGGCCTACGAGCAGTACTTC. Its protein is CASSLAATGAYEQYF.

This chain connects TRBV3-1 (or the pseudogene TRBV3-2) to TRBJ1-2, with TRBD1 matching over 7 bases. Looked up from germline, CDR1 is LGHDT and CDR2 is YNNKEL (reference sequence). J gave up 7 bases and V 0 bases, and 8 bases lay outside the gene matches. CDR3 length: 15 amino acids. The CDR3 region has the DNA TGTGCCAGCAGCCAAGAGAAGGGGGCAAGAGGTGGCTACACCTTC. Its protein product is CASSQEKGARGGYTF.

The chain combines TRBV9 with TRBJ2-7; D gene unclear. The germline V gene encodes CDR1 SGDLS and CDR2 YYNGEE. V shed 0 bases and J shed 7 bases, with 17 bases lying between them. This CDR3 is 15 amino acids long. In DNA, the CDR3 is TGTGCCAGCAGCGTAGCGGCCTCCGGGCGTGGTGAGCAGTACTTC. Translation: CASSVAASGRGEQYF.

This chain connects TRBV5-8 to TRBJ2-7; 9 nucleotides agree with TRBD1. Trimming cost V 5 bases and J 2 bases; bases outside gene matches: 2. CDR1 is SGHTS, CDR2 YDEGEE, per germline. The CDR3 loop spans 13 amino acids. The CDR3 nucleotides are TGTGCCAGCAGGGACAGGGGACCCTACGAGCAGTACTTC. This encodes CASRDRGPYEQYF.

The chain links TRBV25-1 to TRBJ1-1; D not resolved. Germline V CDR1 and CDR2: MGHDK, SYGVNS. The CDR3 totals 15 residues. Between the trimmed V and J ends, which lost 7 bases and 4 bases, there was a span of 19 bases. CDR3 sequence (DNA): TGTGCCAGCATGATGGGAGAGTACGAGGGCACTGAAGCTTTCTTT. Its protein product is CASMMGEYEGTEAFF.

The chain joins TRBV28 to TRBJ2-3; D not resolved. The V end lost 4 bases, the J end lost 11 bases, and 19 bases lay between the germline ends. Germline V gene data show CDR1 as MDHEN and CDR2 as SYDVKM. This CDR3 comprises 14 residues. In DNA form, the CDR3 reads TGTGCCAGCAGTTCCTCCACACGGGCGGACGGGCAGTATTTT. The encoded protein is CASSSSTRADGQYF. The whole variable domain, filled in from reference TRBV28 and TRBJ2-3, reads DVKVTQSSRYLVKRTGEKVFLECVQDMDHENMFWYRQDPGLGLRLIYFSYDVKMKEKGDIPEGYSVSREKKERFSLILESASTNQTSMYLCASSSSTRADGQYFGPGTRLTVL.

The chain couples TRBV28 to TRBJ1-1; no clear D gene. The CDR3 totals 15 residues. V was trimmed by 2 bases and J by 4 bases, leaving 14 bases between them. The germline V gene has CDR1 MDHEN and CDR2 SYDVKM. This chain's CDR3 is CASSLKRVYSTEAFF. CDR3 bases: TGTGCCAGCAGTTTAAAGAGGGTTTATAGCACTGAAGCTTTCTTT. The entire variable domain, with the rest obtained from reference TRBV28 and TRBJ1-1, is as follows: DVKVTQSSRYLVKRTGEKVFLECVQDMDHENMFWYRQDPGLGLRLIYFSYDVKMKEKGDIPEGYSVSREKKERFSLILESASTNQTSMYLCASSLKRVYSTEAFFGQGTRLTVV.

V gene TRBV6-1 combines with J gene TRBJ2-7, with 9 bases matching TRBD1. In germline, CDR1 is MNHNS, CDR2 SASEGT. The CDR3 runs to 14 residues. J was trimmed by 5 bases and V by 1 base; bases with no gene match: 3. The CDR3 is CASSEGRQGDEQYF. The CDR3 DNA sequence: TGTGCCAGCAGTGAAGGACGACAGGGGGACGAGCAGTACTTC.